Listed below are T cell receptor beta chains from one sample, sequenced in a study of CD8 T cells in ankylosing spondylitis. TCRdb redid the calling of the 5' RACE reads with MiXCR, one entry per CDR3 protein. This sample carries around 250,000 distinct CDR3 sequences, about 20% of them seen once, and the ten largest clones take around 30%. Sequencing used blood, either unsorted or a sorted T cell fraction (not recorded which). The source of these receptors is a male donor with ankylosing spondylitis or in good health (not recorded which). CDR3s include the opening cysteine and the closing phenylalanine or tryptophan. A D gene is named only where the DNA matches it firmly. Rows may omit the clone size; those that give it use once, few, many or a size class.

v_call: TRBV5-1; d_call: TRBD2; j_call: TRBJ2-7; clone_size: many; cdr3_nt: TGCGCCAGCAGCTACCACGTAGCGGGAGGGCCTTACGAGCAGTACTTC; cdr3_aa: CASSYHVAGGPYEQYF
v_call: TRBV5-1; d_call: -; j_call: TRBJ2-5; clone_size: many; cdr3_nt: TGTGCCAGCAGCTCCCAAGAGACCCAGTACTTC; cdr3_aa: CASSSQETQYF
v_call: TRBV30; d_call: -; j_call: TRBJ2-3; clone_size: -; cdr3_nt: TGTGCCTCCCGATCCTGGCGGGAACGGCCCCAAGCAGATACGCAGTATTTT; cdr3_aa: CASRSWRERPQADTQYF
v_call: TRBV7-9; d_call: -; j_call: TRBJ2-1; clone_size: many; cdr3_nt: TGTGCCAGCAGAGCTACTAGCTACAATGAGCAGTTCTTC; cdr3_aa: CASRATSYNEQFF
v_call: TRBV7-9; d_call: TRBD2; j_call: TRBJ2-5; clone_size: -; cdr3_nt: TGTGCCAGCAGCTCCCTAGCGGGAGTGTTCCCGGACCAGTACTTC; cdr3_aa: CASSSLAGVFPDQYF
v_call: TRBV28; d_call: TRBD2; j_call: TRBJ2-1; clone_size: few; cdr3_nt: TGTGCCAGCAGTTTTGAAGCGGGAGGTTCCAATGAGCAGTTCTTC; cdr3_aa: CASSFEAGGSNEQFF
v_call: TRBV21-1; d_call: -; j_call: TRBJ2-1; clone_size: -; cdr3_nt: TGTGCCAGCAGCAAAGTTCGGGGACTAGCGGAATACAATGAGCAGTTCTTC; cdr3_aa: CASSKVRGLAEYNEQFF
v_call: TRBV11-1; d_call: TRBD2; j_call: TRBJ2-1; clone_size: few; cdr3_nt: TGTGCCAGCAGCTTAGCCCCGGGACTAGCGGGAGTATCCAGGCCAGGTGAGCAGTTCTTC; cdr3_aa: CASSLAPGLAGVSRPGEQFF
v_call: TRBV20-1; d_call: -; j_call: TRBJ2-3; clone_size: many; cdr3_nt: TGCAGTGCTAGATATCTAGCTGAGGCTACAGATACGCAGTATTTT; cdr3_aa: CSARYLAEATDTQYF
v_call: TRBV28; d_call: -; j_call: TRBJ2-1; clone_size: once; cdr3_nt: TGTGCCAGCAGTTTATCGTCTAGCGTCTACAATGAGCAGTTCTTC; cdr3_aa: CASSLSSSVYNEQFF
v_call: TRBV25-1; d_call: -; j_call: TRBJ1-2; clone_size: -; cdr3_nt: TGTGCCAGCAGGGGGGGACGTCTTGGCTACACCTTC; cdr3_aa: CASRGGRLGYTF
v_call: TRBV28; d_call: TRBD2; j_call: TRBJ2-3; clone_size: -; cdr3_nt: TGTGCCAGCAGTTTATCTTATTTGGGGACTAGCGCCCCAGATACGCAGTATTTT; cdr3_aa: CASSLSYLGTSAPDTQYF
v_call: TRBV7-9; d_call: -; j_call: TRBJ2-7; clone_size: -; cdr3_nt: TGTGCCAGCAGCACAGACGTCAGCTACGAGCAGTACTTC; cdr3_aa: CASSTDVSYEQYF
v_call: TRBV10-3; d_call: -; j_call: TRBJ2-1; clone_size: few; cdr3_nt: TGTGCCATCAGTGACCCGGGACTGCCCTACAATGAGCAGTTCTTC; cdr3_aa: CAISDPGLPYNEQFF
v_call: TRBV20-1; d_call: -; j_call: TRBJ2-2; clone_size: -; cdr3_nt: TGCAGTGCTAGAGATCGGAGCGGGTTTAACACCGGGGAGCTGTTTTTT; cdr3_aa: CSARDRSGFNTGELFF
v_call: TRBV27; d_call: -; j_call: TRBJ1-1; clone_size: many; cdr3_nt: TGTGCCAGCAGTTTGTTTCCGAGCCCTCAGAACACTGAAGCTTTCTTT; cdr3_aa: CASSLFPSPQNTEAFF
v_call: TRBV7-9; d_call: -; j_call: TRBJ2-1; clone_size: many; cdr3_nt: TGTGCCAGCAGCTTAATTGGGGGTAACGTCTACAATGAGCAGTTCTTC; cdr3_aa: CASSLIGGNVYNEQFF
v_call: TRBV29-1; d_call: -; j_call: TRBJ2-7; clone_size: few; cdr3_nt: TGCAGCGTGGGGAGGACTAACTCCTACGAGCAGTACTTC; cdr3_aa: CSVGRTNSYEQYF
v_call: TRBV6-2/TRBV6-3; d_call: -; j_call: TRBJ2-5; clone_size: -; cdr3_nt: TGTGCCAGCAGAAAAAACCAAGAGACCCAGTACTTC; cdr3_aa: CASRKNQETQYF
v_call: TRBV28; d_call: -; j_call: TRBJ2-5; clone_size: few; cdr3_nt: TGTGCCAGCAGACCTCTTTTACCGGCGGGGGCTGGAGAGACCCAGTACTTC; cdr3_aa: CASRPLLPAGAGETQYF
v_call: TRBV19; d_call: -; j_call: TRBJ2-2; clone_size: -; cdr3_nt: TGTGCCAGTAGTCTGGCAGGAGTGGGGATGGGCACCGGGGAGCTGTTTTTT; cdr3_aa: CASSLAGVGMGTGELFF